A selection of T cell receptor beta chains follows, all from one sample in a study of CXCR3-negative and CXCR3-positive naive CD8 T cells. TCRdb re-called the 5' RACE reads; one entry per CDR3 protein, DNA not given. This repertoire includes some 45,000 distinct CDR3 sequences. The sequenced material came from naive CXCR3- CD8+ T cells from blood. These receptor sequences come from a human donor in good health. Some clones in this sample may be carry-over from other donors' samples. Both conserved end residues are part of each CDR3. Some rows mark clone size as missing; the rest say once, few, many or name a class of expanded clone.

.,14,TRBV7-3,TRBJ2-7,CASSPGGPSYEQYF
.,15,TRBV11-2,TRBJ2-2,CASSLIRENTGELFF
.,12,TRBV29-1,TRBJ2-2,CSVEVDLGELFF
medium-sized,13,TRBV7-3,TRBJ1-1,CASRDLGGTEAFF
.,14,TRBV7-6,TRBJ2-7,CASSLGTGAYEQYF
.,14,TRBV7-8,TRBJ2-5,CASSPLSWRETQYF
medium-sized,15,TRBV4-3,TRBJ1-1,CASSQDRFSGTEAFF
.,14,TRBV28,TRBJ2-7,CASSLDRGPYEQYF
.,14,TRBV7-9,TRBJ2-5,CASSLEEAEETQYF
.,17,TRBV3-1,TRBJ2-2,CASSQGAGGGITGELFF
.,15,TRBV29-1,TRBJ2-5,CSVEDRGVPQETQYF
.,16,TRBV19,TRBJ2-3,CASSPAQGVPTDTQYF